This entry is about one T cell receptor (beta chain). These data originate in a study of blood T cell repertoires in COVID-19. Study context: Specimens from acute and convalescent COVID-19 originated in the United States, Italy and Spain.

Germline V gene data show CDR1 as LNHDA and CDR2 as SQIVND (reference sequence). This CDR3 region has 15 residues. Trimming shortened V by 3 bases and J by 6 bases, and 15 bases separated the two germline ends. Original data processing: It was from reference gene primer amplification that nucleated cell counts were estimated. The protocol was immunoSEQ multiplex PCR, while the TCRdb copy is restricted to in-frame clones and leaves out a portion. For V, J and clone size, that table is used; D and trimming come from the DNA. The sample carries over 60,000 clones, around 77% recorded once. This receptor was taken from an older man with active or convalescent COVID-19. V usage is TRBV19 and J usage is TRBJ2-1; the D is unclear. The sequencing input was peripheral blood. CDR3 region: CASSIDRVSSNEQFF. In DNA form, the CDR3 reads TGTGCCAGTAGTATCGACCGGGTCTCGAGCAATGAGCAGTTCTTC.